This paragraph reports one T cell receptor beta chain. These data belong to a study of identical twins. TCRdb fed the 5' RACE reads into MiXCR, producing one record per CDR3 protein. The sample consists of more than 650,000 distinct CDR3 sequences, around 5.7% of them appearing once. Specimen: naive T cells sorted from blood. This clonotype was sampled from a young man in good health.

Here the CDR3 DNA reads TGTGCCTGGACTCAGGGCCAAGAGACCCAGTACTTC. Translation gives CAWTQGQETQYF. The V call is TRBV30, the J call TRBJ2-5, with D possibly TRBD1 on 5 matching bases. The germline V gene has CDR1 GTSNPN and CDR2 SVGIG (reference sequence). CDR3 length equals 12 residues. V lost 4 bases and J 1 base, leaving 7 bases between the germline ends.